What follows are 9 T cell receptor beta chains derived from one specimen sequenced in a study of blood T cell repertoires in COVID-19 (dated by TCRdb to 2018 to 2021). The receptor library was made with the immunoSEQ multiplex PCR assay. TCRdb holds this immuneACCESS table with in-frame rearrangements only. Some clones are missing; in checked studies, unresolved V genes explain under half, and the rest has no known cause. For this sample the table gives around 84,000 clones, of which around 90% were detected only once. The ten most abundant clones make up approximately 4.4% of the sample. The specimen sequenced was peripheral blood. The receptors derive from a man aged 45-65 years with active COVID-19.

The rearrangement uses TRBV2 and TRBJ2-2; 7 bases map to TRBD2. Germline V gene data show CDR1 as SNHLY and CDR2 as FYNNEI. The junction had 6 bases not matched to a gene; V was cut back by 4 bases and J by 7 bases. This CDR3 is 14 amino acids long. CDR3 in amino acids: CASSGEGLIGELFF. As DNA, the CDR3 is TGTGCCAGCAGTGGGGAGGGCCTGATCGGGGAGCTGTTTTTT.

V gene TRBV12-5 combines with J gene TRBJ1-1, with TRBD1 matching 7 bases. This CDR3 contains 13 residues. V was pared by 6 bases and J by 6 bases, with 7 bases of the junction left unmatched. Germline CDR1 and CDR2: LGHNT and FRNRAP. For the CDR3, the DNA is TGTGCTAGTGGCTTCGGGACAGCGGCTGAAGCTTTCTTT. Residues: CASGFGTAAEAFF.

This clone was detected a few times. This rearrangement joins TRBV7-9 to TRBJ2-3; the D gene is possibly TRBD2 (6 bases). The CDR3 length is 14 residues. V gave up 4 bases and J gave up 0 bases, with 8 bases separating them. Germline V lookup: CDR1 SEHNR, CDR2 FQNEAQ (reference sequence). CDR3 residues: CASSSGGSTDTQYF. The CDR3 DNA is TGTGCCAGCAGCTCTGGGGGGAGCACAGATACGCAGTATTTT. The entire variable domain, with the rest obtained from reference TRBV7-9 and TRBJ2-3, is as follows: DTGVSQNPRHKITKRGQNVTFRCDPISEHNRLYWYRQTLGQGPEFLTYFQNEAQLEKSRLLSDRFSAERPKGSFSTLEIQRTEQGDSAMYLCASSSGGSTDTQYFGPGTRLTVL.

The chain is built from TRBV2 and TRBJ1-5; the D gene is possibly TRBD1 (5 bases). The length of the CDR3 is 15 residues. Looked up from germline, CDR1 is SNHLY and CDR2 is FYNNEI. V shed 6 bases and J shed 9 bases, with 21 bases lying between them. As DNA, the CDR3 is TGTGCCAGCAGCCTGGAGGGGACCCTGACCCGGCCCCAGCATTTT. Residues: CASSLEGTLTRPQHF.

The chain uses TRBV3-1 (or the pseudogene TRBV3-2) and TRBJ1-3; possible D gene TRBD1, 6 bases. Trimming shortened V by 1 base and J by 8 bases, and 12 bases separated the two germline ends. There are 14 residues in the CDR3. Germline values: CDR1 LGHDT, CDR2 YNNKEL (reference sequence). CDR3 coding DNA: TGTGCCAGCAGCCAAGCGGCCAGGGGAGACACCATATATTTT. Protein product: CASSQAARGDTIYF.

V usage is TRBV5-8 and J usage is TRBJ2-5, with TRBD2 matching 7 bases. V dropped 4 bases and J dropped 5; count of bases not matched to a gene: 11. Germline CDR1 SGHTS, CDR2 YDEGEE. This CDR3 has 15 amino acids. CDR3 nucleotide sequence: TGTGCCAGCAGCCCCAGCGGGAAGGTGCAGGAGACCCAGTACTTC. Translated, it gives CASSPSGKVQETQYF.

V is TRBV5-4 and J is TRBJ2-1; 10 bases fit TRBD2. The germline V gene encodes CDR1 SGHNT and CDR2 YYREEE (reference sequence). The CDR3 has 15 amino acids. V shed 4 bases, J shed 6 bases, and the junction held 7 bases outside the gene matches. CDR3 in DNA: TGTGCCAGCAGCAGGGGACTAGCGTCAGTCAATGAGCAGTTCTTC. Translation: CASSRGLASVNEQFF.

The CDR3 coding sequence is TGTGCCAGCCGACAGGGACAGGGTAGATACCCCCAGCATTTT. It is translated as CASRQGQGRYPQHF. The gene calls are TRBV27 and TRBJ1-5, with 9 bases lining up with TRBD1. V dropped 8 bases and J dropped 10; count of bases not matched to a gene: 12. The CDR3 consists of 14 residues. Germline CDR1 MNHEY, CDR2 SMNVEV (reference sequence).

The V and J genes are TRBV6-1 and TRBJ1-1; TRBD1 might be the D (5 bases). The CDR3 covers 15 residues. CDR1 is MNHNS, CDR2 SASEGT, per germline. V was clipped by 2 bases and J by 4 bases, with 14 bases between them. Here the CDR3 DNA reads TGTGCCAGCAGTGAACCCCTGGGGGGGGGCACTGAAGCTTTCTTT. This sequence encodes CASSEPLGGGTEAFF.